This TCR beta chain was captured by sequencing in a study of CD8 T cells in Susac syndrome. Findings of the study overall: TCR sequencing and HLA analysis covered a relatively small number of individuals.

This CDR3 has 15 residues. Germline lookup yields CDR1 SGHDN and CDR2 FVKESK. Turning to this clonotype: Its antigen is not known. One end of the junction does not line up with germline, which may come from a read error.

Random hexamers were used to reverse transcribe about 0.5 to 1 ug of RNA. An immunoSEQ multiplex PCR amplified TCR beta CDR3 over 54 Vbeta and 13 Jbeta. TCRdb re-derived calls from the immunoSEQ multiplex PCR reads in MiXCR, one entry per CDR3 protein. The profile shows about 280,000 distinct CDR3 sequences, about 85% of them singletons. Sequencing of TCR beta, carried out with a high-throughput approach, was applied to CD8+ and CD4+ T cells from the blood. CD8+ and CD4+ T cells were negatively isolated; TEMRA cells were FACS-enriched. This clonotype originated in a human donor with multiple sclerosis. The sequenced material came from CD8+ T cells from PBMCs. The chain joins TRBV14 to TRBJ2-3, with TRBD2 as a possible D gene (6 bases). The CDR3 is CASSQGVTSTDTQCF. The CDR3 coding sequence is TGTGCCAGCAGCCAGGGCGTAACTAGCACAGATACGCAGTGTTTT.